This T cell receptor beta chain was captured by sequencing in a study of early T cells in non-severe SARS-CoV-2 infection. Attachment of unique molecular identifiers to individual cDNA molecules was performed. TCRdb analysed the 5' RACE reads with MiXCR anew, one entry per CDR3 protein. The table has tens of thousands of distinct CDR3 sequences, roughly 21% seen once. This clonotype was seen a few times. Trimming pared 5 bases from V and 2 bases from J, leaving 12 bases between. CDR3 length: 14 amino acids. Germline-derived CDR1 and CDR2 are SEHNR and FQNEAQ (reference sequence). This TCR came from an adult who was a healthcare worker with PCR-confirmed SARS-CoV-2 infection or an uninfected control (not recorded which). V and J are TRBV7-9 and TRBJ1-1; D perhaps matches TRBD1 (6 bases). The sample in question was whole blood, obtained at baseline. CDR3 amino acids: CASSLRTDNTEAFF. CDR3 DNA: TGTGCCAGCAGCCTCAGGACAGATAACACTGAAGCTTTCTTT.